Below, one T cell receptor beta chain is given with its context. Libraries were prepared by immunoSEQ multiplex PCR; TCRdb keeps only in-frame clonotypes and omits some of them. The data show about 24,000 clones, around 89% seen once. CDR1 and CDR2 from the germline V gene are SGHVS and FNYEAQ. V was pared by 5 bases and J by 6 bases, with 12 bases of the junction left unmatched. The CDR3 is 15 amino acids. The data are from a study of T cell changes during pregnancy in multiple sclerosis. The J gene is TRBJ2-7, the V gene TRBV7-6; TRBD1 matches at 8 bases. Sequences were derived from CD4+ T cells from peripheral blood mononuclear cells, sampled in the first trimester of pregnancy. This TCR was recovered from a female donor in good health, enrolled as a control in a pregnancy study. CDR3 nucleotide sequence: TGTGCCAGCAGCCCATGGGGGACAGGTTTAGTCGAGCAGTACTTC. It encodes CASSPWGTGLVEQYF.